This TCR beta chain is from a study of blood T cells in healthy people across ages (dated by TCRdb to between 2014 and 2016). A note on the overall study: In model experiments, template switching captured about one uniquely barcoded TCR beta cDNA molecule for every two T cells. Four age groups were formed from the donors: young (average 16 years), middle-aged (just under 40), aged (approximately 60) and long-lived (around 80). Age-related changes in TCR beta repertoire diversity were measured in the study by deep sequencing normalized with unique cDNA molecular identifiers. To avoid experimental bias, donors of different ages were randomly spread across the sequencing lanes. The study analyzed two additional independent replicas of 1 million unique cDNA reads from the same blood draw for two donors, one aged 18 to 30 and one aged 80 or older.

The donors were around 39 Caucasian individuals from Russia, aged roughly 6 to 100 years, who were systemically healthy. Each donor gave around 9.8 milliliters of peripheral blood, collected into EDTA-treated Vacutainer tubes. Ficoll-Paque density-gradient centrifugation was used to isolate PBMCs, with at least 7 million obtained per sample. Trizol reagent was used to extract total RNA from the PBMCs, yielding at least 5 micrograms per sample. Naive CD45RAhigh/CD27high T cell percentages were measured by flow cytometry on a PBMC aliquot from every donor. Library preparation used 5' RACE. Sequencing instrument: Illumina HiSeq 2500. A second about 6 to 11 cycle PCR used a sample-barcoded 5' primer and a J-beta primer mix. A unique molecular identifier was introduced onto each TCR beta cDNA molecule by a template-switch 5' adaptor carrying 12 random nucleotides. Each sample yielded at least 3 million CDR3-containing paired-end reads. The Mint cDNA synthesis kit, primed by a TRBC-specific oligonucleotide, was used to synthesize first-strand cDNA from all RNA. Following uracil-DNA glycosylase treatment, a first 18-cycle PCR with universal primers M1SS and BC2_uni_R was performed on all cDNA. The paper's processing steps were these. For normalization, 1 million high-quality reads were randomly selected from each sample, with every read carrying a distinct molecular identifier. Reads sharing molecular identifiers were discarded rather than binned into consensus sequences. MiTCR, with a Q25 quality threshold and the strictest error-elimination algorithm, was used for CDR3 identification, clonotype clustering and error correction. A nonparametric unseen species model with Euler transformation was used to estimate a lower bound on total TCR beta diversity. In-frame beta chains were kept once TCRdb had trimmed the public reads at Q25 with fastp and called clones with MiXCR. Every CDR3 protein is listed once, alongside the most common genes and DNA of its rows. The V and J calls here are based on TCRdb, not the publication. Here the sample has over a million distinct CDR3 sequences; 45% to 70% occur a single time. The ten largest clones add up to over 5% of the sample.

The research as a whole found: Since profiling was done on bulk unsorted PBMCs, naive and antigen-experienced compartments could not be conclusively compared. Observed TCR beta diversity per million T cells fell roughly linearly with age, and a significant reduction was already apparent by age about 43. Estimates of total diversity from one million sequenced T cells were regarded as lower bounds and underestimates. There was a strong correlation between observed TCR beta diversity and the percentage of naive T cells measured by flow cytometry. Because donor CMV infection status was unknown, age-related changes in expanded clonotypes were potentially confounded. Compared with the aged group, the long-lived group had more naive CD4+ T cells, fewer expanded clones and increased TCR diversity, suggesting age selection.

On this clonotype: What antigen it recognizes has not been identified. No much larger clonotype is one base removed from it; base qualities were not supplied.

The specimen was blood. This TCR came from a young man in good health.

The DNA sequence reads TGTGCCAGCAGCCGCCCCCGTGGGAGCGGGGGGGCGTACGAGCAGTACTTC. It translates to CASSRPRGSGGAYEQYF. The chain employs TRBV7-2 and TRBJ2-7; 10 bases in the junction line up with TRBD2. The germline V gene supplies CDR1 SGHTA and CDR2 FQGNSA. Trimming accounts for 5 bases at V and 4 bases at J, while the number of junction bases matched to no gene is 14. The CDR3, cysteine through phenylalanine, is 17 amino acids long. The DNA shown is the 51-base CDR3, in frame from base 1.